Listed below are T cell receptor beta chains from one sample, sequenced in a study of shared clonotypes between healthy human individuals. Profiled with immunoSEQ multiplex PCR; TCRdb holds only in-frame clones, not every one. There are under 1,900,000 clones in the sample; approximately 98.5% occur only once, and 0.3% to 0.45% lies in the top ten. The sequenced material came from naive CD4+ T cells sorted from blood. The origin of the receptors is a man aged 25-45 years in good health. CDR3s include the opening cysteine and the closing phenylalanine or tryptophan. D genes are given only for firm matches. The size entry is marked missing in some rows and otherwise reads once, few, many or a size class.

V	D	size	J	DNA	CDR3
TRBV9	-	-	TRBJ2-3	TGTGCCAGCAGCGGCAGGGGCACAGATACGCAGTATTTT	CASSGRGTDTQYF
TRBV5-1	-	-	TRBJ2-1	TGCGCCAGTAGAATTTCAGGTGAGCAGTTCTTC	CASRISGEQFF
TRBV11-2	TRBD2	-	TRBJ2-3	TGTGCCAGCTTACCGACGGGACTAGCGGGATCAGATACGCAGTATTTT	CASLPTGLAGSDTQYF
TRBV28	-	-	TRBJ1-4	TGTGCCAGCAGTTATTATCGGACGCCGGACGTGGCTGAAAAACTGTTTTTT	CASSYYRTPDVAEKLFF
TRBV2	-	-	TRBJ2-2	TGTGCCAGCAGGCGCCTAGCGAACACCGGGGAGCTGTTTTTT	CASRRLANTGELFF
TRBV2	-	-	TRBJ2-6	TGTGCCAGCAGCGATCAGCGGGCCGGGGCCAACGTCCTGACTTTC	CASSDQRAGANVLTF
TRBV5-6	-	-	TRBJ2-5	TGTGCCAGCAGCTTGGTAGGGGTGGAGACCCAGTACTTC	CASSLVGVETQYF
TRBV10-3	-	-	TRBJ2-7	TGTGCCATCACACGGGAGCCTTCCTACGAGCAGTACTTC	CAITREPSYEQYF
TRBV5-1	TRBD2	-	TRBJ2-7	TGCGCCAGCAGCTTGACTAGCGACTCCTACGAGCAGTACTTC	CASSLTSDSYEQYF
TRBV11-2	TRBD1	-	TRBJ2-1	TGTGCCAGCGGTTCCCGGGACAGGGTCTACAATGAGCAGTTCTTC	CASGSRDRVYNEQFF
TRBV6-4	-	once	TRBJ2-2	TGTGCCACCCTTGGGTCCAGAGAAATCACCGGGGAGCTGTTTTTT	CATLGSREITGELFF
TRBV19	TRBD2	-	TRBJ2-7	TGTGCCAGTAGTATATATGCGTCTAGCGGGAGGCCCTCCTACGAGCAGTACTTC	CASSIYASSGRPSYEQYF
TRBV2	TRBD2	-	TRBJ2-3	TGTGCCAGCAGTATTCGTTCCGGGACTAGCGGGAGAGGCACAGATACGCAGTATTTT	CASSIRSGTSGRGTDTQYF